The present entry profiles one TCR beta chain with its context. Its antigen remains unidentified. The data originate from a study of cytomegalovirus exposure and HLA in healthy donors. CDR1 SGHRS and CDR2 YFSETQ come from the germline V gene. Trimming stripped 2 bases from V and 5 bases from J, with 13 bases between. This CDR3 comprises 14 residues. The PCR employed 60 Vbeta primers together with 13 Jbeta primers. Original data processing: In a later analysis, of around 83 million unique beta chains, roughly 10 million appeared in at least two donors. Profiled with immunoSEQ multiplex PCR; TCRdb holds only in-frame clones, not every one. V and J calls and clone size are as listed in that table; D and trimming were resolved from the DNA. This listing includes more than 130,000 clones. Overall study findings and caveats: It was shown in a later analysis that HLA-associated TCR beta chains were more clonally expanded than other, equally common chains. Later analysis showed most CMV-associated TCR beta chains appearing HLA-restricted. The study put around 180 TCR beta chains on its list as cytomegalovirus-associated.

The clonotype was recovered from a man between 35 and 55 years old in good health and CMV-seronegative. Input material: PBMCs. The J gene is TRBJ1-1, the V gene TRBV5-1; D unresolved. The CDR3 reads CASSFDGSGTEAFF. CDR3 DNA: TGCGCCAGCAGCTTCGACGGGTCGGGGACTGAAGCTTTCTTT.